The source of this T cell receptor beta chain is a study of cytomegalovirus exposure and HLA in healthy donors. General study points: According to a later analysis, donors in an Asian-associated ancestry cluster reportedly had fewer N-insertions than the roughly 630-donor mean.

As regards this clone: Antigen specificity is unknown.

The CDR3 runs to 15 residues. With 6 bases clipped from V and 5 bases from J, the junction kept 9 bases outside the gene matches. In germline, CDR1 is SEHNR, CDR2 FQNEAQ (reference sequence). The study ran its PCR with 60 Vbeta and 13 Jbeta primers. The repertoire was sequenced with immunoSEQ multiplex PCR; TCRdb's copy has only in-frame clones and lacks some. The sample lists approximately 77,000 clones; more than 65% were seen once. Input material: PBMCs. The V call is TRBV7-9, the J call TRBJ2-2; 7 nucleotides match TRBD1. The sequence derives from a male donor in good health and CMV-seropositive. The chain's CDR3 is CASRATGAITGELFF. The CDR3 region has the DNA TGTGCCAGCAGGGCCACAGGGGCGATTACCGGGGAGCTGTTTTTT.